The 3 T cell receptor beta chains given below trace back to one sample, sequenced in a study of blood T cell repertoires in COVID-19. Generated by immunoSEQ multiplex PCR, the TCRdb table keeps only in-frame clones and is missing some. The sample yields approximately 200,000 clones, approximately 85% seen once. Sequenced: PBMCs or T cells enriched from blood (not recorded which). Receptor source: a woman in her thirties who had recovered from COVID-19.

This sequence joins TRBV15 and TRBJ2-2; D possibly corresponds to TRBD2 (5 bases). The CDR3 sequence is 17 residues long. Germline V CDR1 and CDR2: LNHNV, YYDKDF (reference sequence). Trimming shortened V by 1 base and J by 5 bases, and 17 bases separated the two germline ends. The CDR3 spells CATSRARGSSGTGELFF. The CDR3 DNA reads as TGTGCCACCAGCAGAGCGAGAGGTTCGAGCGGAACCGGGGAGCTGTTTTTT.

This sequence joins TRBV30 and TRBJ1-1, with TRBD1 matching over 8 bases. The CDR3 runs 14 residues. Losses at the gene ends were 1 base for V and 5 bases for J; bases not matched to a gene: 6. Per the germline V gene, CDR1 is GTSNPN and CDR2 is SVGIG (reference sequence). Here the CDR3 reads CAWSATTGATEAFF. The CDR3 nucleotides are TGTGCCTGGAGTGCGACGACAGGGGCGACTGAAGCTTTCTTT.

The chain carries TRBV28 and TRBJ1-1; D remains ambiguous. The ends were cut back, 2 bases at V and 1 base at J, with 5 bases in the middle. The germline gives CDR1 MDHEN, CDR2 SYDVKM. The CDR3 has 13 residues. The CDR3 loop reads CASSLHTNTEAFF. The CDR3 DNA reads as TGTGCCAGCAGTTTACACACGAACACTGAAGCTTTCTTT.